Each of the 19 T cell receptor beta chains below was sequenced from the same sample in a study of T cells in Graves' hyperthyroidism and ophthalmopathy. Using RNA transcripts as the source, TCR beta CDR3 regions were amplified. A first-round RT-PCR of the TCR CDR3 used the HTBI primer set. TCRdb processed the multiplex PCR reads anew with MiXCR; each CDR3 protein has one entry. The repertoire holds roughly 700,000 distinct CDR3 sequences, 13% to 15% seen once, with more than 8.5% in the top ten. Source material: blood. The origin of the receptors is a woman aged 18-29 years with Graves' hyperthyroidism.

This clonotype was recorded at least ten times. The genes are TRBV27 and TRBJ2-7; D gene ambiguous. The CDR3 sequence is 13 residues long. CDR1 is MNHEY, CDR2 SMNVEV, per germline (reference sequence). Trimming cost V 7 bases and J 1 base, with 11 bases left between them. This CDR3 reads CASTALGSYEQYF. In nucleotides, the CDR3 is TGTGCCAGCACGGCCTTGGGTTCCTACGAGCAGTACTTC.

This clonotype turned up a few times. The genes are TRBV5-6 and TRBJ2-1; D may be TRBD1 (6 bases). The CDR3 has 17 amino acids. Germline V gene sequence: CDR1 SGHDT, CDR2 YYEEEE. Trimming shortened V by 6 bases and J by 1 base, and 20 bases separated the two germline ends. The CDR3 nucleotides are TGTGCCAGCATCCTGCAAGAGACAGGCGATTCCTACAATGAGCAGTTCTTC. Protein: CASILQETGDSYNEQFF.

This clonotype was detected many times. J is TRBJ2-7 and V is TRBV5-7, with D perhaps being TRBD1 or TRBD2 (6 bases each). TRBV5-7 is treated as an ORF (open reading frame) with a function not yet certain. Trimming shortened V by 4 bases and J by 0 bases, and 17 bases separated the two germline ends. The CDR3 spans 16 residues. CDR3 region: CASSLLGGSLSYEQYF. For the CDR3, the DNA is TGTGCCAGCAGCCTACTCGGGGGCTCTCTCTCCTACGAGCAGTACTTC.

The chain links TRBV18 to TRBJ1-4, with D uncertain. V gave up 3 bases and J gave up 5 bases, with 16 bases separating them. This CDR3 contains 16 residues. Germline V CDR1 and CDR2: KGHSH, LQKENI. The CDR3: CASSPRSRAVNEKLFF. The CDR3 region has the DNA TGTGCCAGCTCACCTCGTTCAAGGGCTGTGAATGAAAAACTGTTTTTT. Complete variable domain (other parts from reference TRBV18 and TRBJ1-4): NAGVMQNPRHLVRRRGQEARLRCSPMKGHSHVYWYRQLPEEGLKFMVYLQKENIIDESGMPKERFSAEFPKEGPSILRIQQVVRGDSAAYFCASSPRSRAVNEKLFFGSGTQLSVL.

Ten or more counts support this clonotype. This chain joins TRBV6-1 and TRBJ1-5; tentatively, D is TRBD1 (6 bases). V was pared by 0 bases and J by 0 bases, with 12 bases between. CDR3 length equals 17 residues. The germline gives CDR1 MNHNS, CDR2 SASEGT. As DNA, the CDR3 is TGTGCCAGCAGTGAAGCGGGGACACCTTATAGCAATCAGCCCCAGCATTTT. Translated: CASSEAGTPYSNQPQHF.

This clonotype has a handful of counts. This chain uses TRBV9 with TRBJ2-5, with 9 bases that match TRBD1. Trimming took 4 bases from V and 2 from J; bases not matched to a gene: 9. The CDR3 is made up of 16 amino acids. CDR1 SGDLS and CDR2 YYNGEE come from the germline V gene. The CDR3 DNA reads TGTGCCAGCAGCACGCAAGGGACAGGGTGGCAAGAGACCCAGTACTTC. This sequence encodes CASSTQGTGWQETQYF.

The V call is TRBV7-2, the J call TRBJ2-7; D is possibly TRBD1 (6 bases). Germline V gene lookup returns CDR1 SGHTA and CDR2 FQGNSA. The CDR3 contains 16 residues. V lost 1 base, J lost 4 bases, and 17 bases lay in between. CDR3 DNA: TGTGCCAGCAGCTTAGTGGCCGGTGGGGGCGGGTACGAGCAGTACTTC. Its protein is CASSLVAGGGGYEQYF.

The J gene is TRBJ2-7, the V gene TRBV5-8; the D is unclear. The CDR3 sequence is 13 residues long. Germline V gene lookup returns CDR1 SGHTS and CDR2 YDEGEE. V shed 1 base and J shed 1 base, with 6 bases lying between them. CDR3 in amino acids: CASSLFMSYEQYF. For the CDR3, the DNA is TGTGCCAGCAGCTTGTTTATGTCCTACGAGCAGTACTTC.

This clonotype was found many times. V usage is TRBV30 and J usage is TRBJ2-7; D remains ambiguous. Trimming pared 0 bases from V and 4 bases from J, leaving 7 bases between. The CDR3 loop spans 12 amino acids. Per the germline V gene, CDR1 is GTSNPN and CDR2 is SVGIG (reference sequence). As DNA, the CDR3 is TGTGCCTGGAGTGTACGGCAGTACGAGCAGTACTTC. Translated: CAWSVRQYEQYF.

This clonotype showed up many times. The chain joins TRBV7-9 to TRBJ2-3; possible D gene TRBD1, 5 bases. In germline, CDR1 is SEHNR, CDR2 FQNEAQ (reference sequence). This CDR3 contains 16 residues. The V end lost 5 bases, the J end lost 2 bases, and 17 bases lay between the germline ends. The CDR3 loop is CASSVLRGRDTDTQYF. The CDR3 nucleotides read TGTGCCAGCAGCGTCTTAAGGGGTAGGGACACAGATACGCAGTATTTT.

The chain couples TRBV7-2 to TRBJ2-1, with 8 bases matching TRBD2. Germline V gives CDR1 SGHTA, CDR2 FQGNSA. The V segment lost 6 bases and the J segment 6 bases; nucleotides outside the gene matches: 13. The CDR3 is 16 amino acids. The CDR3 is CASRSLLAVTGNEQFF. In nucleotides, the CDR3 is TGTGCCAGCAGGTCCCTACTAGCGGTCACGGGCAATGAGCAGTTCTTC.

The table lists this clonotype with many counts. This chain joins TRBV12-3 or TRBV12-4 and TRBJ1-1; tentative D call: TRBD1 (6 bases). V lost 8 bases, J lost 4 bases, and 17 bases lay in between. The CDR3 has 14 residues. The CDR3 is CASENIGDTTEAFF. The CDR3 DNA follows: TGTGCCAGCGAAAACATTGGGGACACCACTGAAGCTTTCTTT.

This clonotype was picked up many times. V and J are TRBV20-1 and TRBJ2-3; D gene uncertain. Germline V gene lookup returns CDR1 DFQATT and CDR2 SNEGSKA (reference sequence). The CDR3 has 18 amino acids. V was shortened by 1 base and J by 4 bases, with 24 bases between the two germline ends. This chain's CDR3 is CSARAADPLRLDSDTQYF. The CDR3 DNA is TGCAGTGCTAGAGCGGCGGACCCCCTGCGCCTAGATTCAGATACGCAGTATTTT.

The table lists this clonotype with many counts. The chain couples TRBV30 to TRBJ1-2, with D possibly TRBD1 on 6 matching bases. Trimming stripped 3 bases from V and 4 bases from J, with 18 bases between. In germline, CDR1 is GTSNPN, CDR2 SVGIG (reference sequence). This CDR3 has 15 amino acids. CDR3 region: CAWRPEDRRIYGYTF. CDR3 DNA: TGTGCCTGGAGACCCGAAGACAGGCGCATCTATGGCTACACCTTC.

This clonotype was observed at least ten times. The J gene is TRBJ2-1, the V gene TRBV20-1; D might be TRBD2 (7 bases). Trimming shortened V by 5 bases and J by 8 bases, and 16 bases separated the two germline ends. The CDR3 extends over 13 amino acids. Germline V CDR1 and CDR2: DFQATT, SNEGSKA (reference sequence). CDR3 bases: TGCAGTGCTTGGAGGGAGGGGGGAGATGAGCAGTTCTTC. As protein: CSAWREGGDEQFF.

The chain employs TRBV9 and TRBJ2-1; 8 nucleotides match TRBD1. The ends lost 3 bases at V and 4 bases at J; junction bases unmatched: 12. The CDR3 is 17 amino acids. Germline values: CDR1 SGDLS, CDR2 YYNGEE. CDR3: CASSDQDRERGYNEQFF. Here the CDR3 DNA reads TGTGCCAGCAGCGACCAGGACAGGGAACGAGGATACAATGAGCAGTTCTTC.

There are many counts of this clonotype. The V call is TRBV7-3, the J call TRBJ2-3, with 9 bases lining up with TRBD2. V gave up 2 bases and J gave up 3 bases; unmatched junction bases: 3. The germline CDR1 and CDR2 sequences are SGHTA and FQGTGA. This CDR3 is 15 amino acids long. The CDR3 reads CASSLAGGRTDTQYF. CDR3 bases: TGTGCCAGCAGCTTAGCGGGAGGGAGGACAGATACGCAGTATTTT.

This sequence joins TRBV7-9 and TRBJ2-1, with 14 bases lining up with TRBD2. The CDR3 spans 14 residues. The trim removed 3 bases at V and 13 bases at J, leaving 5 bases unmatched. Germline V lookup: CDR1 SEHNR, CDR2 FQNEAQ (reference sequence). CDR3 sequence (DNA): TGTGCCAGCAGCTTCCGACTAGCGGGAGGGGGACAGTTCTTC. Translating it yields CASSFRLAGGGQFF.

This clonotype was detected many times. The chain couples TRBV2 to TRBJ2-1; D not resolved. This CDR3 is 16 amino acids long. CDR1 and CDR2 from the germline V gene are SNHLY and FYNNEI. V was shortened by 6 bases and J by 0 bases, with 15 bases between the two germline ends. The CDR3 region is CASRGMSRSSYNEQFF. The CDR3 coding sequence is TGTGCCAGCAGGGGGATGAGTAGAAGCTCCTACAATGAGCAGTTCTTC. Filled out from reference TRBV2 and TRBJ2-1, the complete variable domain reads EPEVTQTPSHQVTQMGQEVILRCVPISNHLYFYWYRQILGQKVEFLVSFYNNEISEKSEIFDDQFSVERPDGSNFTLKIRSTKLEDSAMYFCASRGMSRSSYNEQFFGPGTRLTVL.